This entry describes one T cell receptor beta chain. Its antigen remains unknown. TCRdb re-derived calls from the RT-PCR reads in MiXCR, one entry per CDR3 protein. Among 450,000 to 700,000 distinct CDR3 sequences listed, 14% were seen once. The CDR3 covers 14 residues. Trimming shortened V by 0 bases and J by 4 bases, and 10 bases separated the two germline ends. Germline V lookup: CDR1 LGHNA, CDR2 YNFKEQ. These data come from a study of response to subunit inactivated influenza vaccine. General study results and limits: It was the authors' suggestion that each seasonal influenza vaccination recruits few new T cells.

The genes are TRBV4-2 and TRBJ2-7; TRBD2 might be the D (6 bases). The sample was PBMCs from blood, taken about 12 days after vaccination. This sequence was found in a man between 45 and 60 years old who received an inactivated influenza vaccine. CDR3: CASSQDAGIYEQYF. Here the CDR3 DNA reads TGTGCCAGCAGCCAAGATGCGGGGATATACGAGCAGTACTTC.